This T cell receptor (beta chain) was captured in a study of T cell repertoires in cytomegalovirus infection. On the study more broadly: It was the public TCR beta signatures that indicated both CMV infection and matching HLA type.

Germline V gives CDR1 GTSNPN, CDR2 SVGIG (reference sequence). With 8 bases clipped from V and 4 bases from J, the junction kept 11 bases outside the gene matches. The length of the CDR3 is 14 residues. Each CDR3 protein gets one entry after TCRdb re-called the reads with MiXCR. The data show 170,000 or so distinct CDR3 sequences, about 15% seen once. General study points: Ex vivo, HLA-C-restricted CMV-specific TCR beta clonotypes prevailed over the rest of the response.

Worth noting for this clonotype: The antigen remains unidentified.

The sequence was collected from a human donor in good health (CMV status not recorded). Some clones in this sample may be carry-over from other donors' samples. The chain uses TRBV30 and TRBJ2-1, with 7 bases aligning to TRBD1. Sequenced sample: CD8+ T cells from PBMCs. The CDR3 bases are TGTGCCCGTAGACAGGGTGGCGTGTACAATGAGCAGTTCTTC. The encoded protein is CARRQGGVYNEQFF.